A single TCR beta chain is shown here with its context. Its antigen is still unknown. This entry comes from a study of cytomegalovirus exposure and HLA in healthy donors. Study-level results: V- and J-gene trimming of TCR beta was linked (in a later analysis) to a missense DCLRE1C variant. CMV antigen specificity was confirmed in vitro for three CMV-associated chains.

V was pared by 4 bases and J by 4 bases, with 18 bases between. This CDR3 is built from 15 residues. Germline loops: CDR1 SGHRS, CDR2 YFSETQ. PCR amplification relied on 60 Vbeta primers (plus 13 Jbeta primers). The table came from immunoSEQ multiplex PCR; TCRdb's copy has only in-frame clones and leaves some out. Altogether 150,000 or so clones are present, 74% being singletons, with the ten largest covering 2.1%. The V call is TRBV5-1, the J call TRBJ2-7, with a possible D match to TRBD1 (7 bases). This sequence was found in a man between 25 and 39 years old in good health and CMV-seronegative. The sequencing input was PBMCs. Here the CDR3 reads CASSAGTASLYEQYF. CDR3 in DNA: TGCGCCAGCAGCGCGGGGACAGCGAGTCTGTACGAGCAGTACTTC.